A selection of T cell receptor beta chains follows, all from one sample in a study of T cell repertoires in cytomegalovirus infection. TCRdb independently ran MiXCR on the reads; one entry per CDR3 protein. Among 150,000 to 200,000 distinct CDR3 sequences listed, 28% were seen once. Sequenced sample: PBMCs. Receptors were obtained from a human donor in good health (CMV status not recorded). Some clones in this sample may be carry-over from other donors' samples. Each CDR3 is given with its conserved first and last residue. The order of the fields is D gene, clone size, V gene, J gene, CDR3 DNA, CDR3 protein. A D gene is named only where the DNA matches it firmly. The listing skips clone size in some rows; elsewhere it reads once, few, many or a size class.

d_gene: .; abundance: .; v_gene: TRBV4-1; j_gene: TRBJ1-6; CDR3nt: TGCGCCAGCAGCCAAGGTCCGGCACCCCTCCACTTT; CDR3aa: CASSQGPAPLHF
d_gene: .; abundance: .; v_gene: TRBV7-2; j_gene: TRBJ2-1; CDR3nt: TGTGCCAGCAGTTTGGGGGACTTGCCCAATGAGCAGTTCTTC; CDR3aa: CASSLGDLPNEQFF
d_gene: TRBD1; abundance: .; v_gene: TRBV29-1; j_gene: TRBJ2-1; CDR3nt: TGCAGCTACAGGGGCGCGGGTCCGAACAATGAGCAGTTCTTC; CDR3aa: CSYRGAGPNNEQFF
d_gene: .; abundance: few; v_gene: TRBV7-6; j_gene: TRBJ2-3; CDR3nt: TGTGCCAGCAGCCCAGGGGACGGTGGACCAGATACGCAGTATTTT; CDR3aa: CASSPGDGGPDTQYF
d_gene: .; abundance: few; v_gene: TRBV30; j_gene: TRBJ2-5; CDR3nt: TGTGCCTGGGACCGGTATCGAGAGACCCAGTACTTC; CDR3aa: CAWDRYRETQYF
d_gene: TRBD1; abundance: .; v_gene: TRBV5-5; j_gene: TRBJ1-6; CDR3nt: TGTGCCAGCAGCCGGACAGGGAACTATAATTCACCCCTCCACTTT; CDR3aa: CASSRTGNYNSPLHF
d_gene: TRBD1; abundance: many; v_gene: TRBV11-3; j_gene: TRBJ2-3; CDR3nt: TGTGCCAGCAGCTTAGGGACAGGTACTGTAGCAGATACGCAGTATTTT; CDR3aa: CASSLGTGTVADTQYF
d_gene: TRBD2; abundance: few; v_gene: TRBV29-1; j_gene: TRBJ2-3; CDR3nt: TGCAGCGCTGGGACTAGCGGGGCCAAAGATACGCAGTATTTT; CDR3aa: CSAGTSGAKDTQYF
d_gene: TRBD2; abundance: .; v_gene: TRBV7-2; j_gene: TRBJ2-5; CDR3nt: TGTGCCAGCAGCTTGGGCGGGGGGGCCTTTGAGACCCAGTACTTC; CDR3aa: CASSLGGGAFETQYF
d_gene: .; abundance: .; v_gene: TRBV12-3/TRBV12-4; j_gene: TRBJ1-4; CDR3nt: TGTGCCAGCACCTTCGGGGGGTCTGGAAAACTGTTTTTT; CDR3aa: CASTFGGSGKLFF
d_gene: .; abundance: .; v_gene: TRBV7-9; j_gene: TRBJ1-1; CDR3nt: TGTGCCAGCAGCTATGGGGAGTGGACTGAAGCTTTCTTT; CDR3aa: CASSYGEWTEAFF
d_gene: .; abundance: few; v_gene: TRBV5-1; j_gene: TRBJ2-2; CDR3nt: TGCGCCAGCGTTGAGGAAGGAGGCACCGGGGAGCTGTTTTTT; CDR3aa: CASVEEGGTGELFF
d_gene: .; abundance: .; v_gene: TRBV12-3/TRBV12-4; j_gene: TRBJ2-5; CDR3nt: TGTGCCAGCAGTTTCCCCTCCAGGCGGTTCGTAGAGACCCAGTACTTC; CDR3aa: CASSFPSRRFVETQYF
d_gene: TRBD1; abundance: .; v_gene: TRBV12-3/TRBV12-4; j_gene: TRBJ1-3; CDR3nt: TGTGCCAGCAGTAGGGGACAGCACTCTGGAAACACCATATATTTT; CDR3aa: CASSRGQHSGNTIYF
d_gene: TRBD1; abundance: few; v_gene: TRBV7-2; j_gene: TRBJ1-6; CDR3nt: TGTGCCAGCAGCTTTCTGGACAGGGGTGATTCACCCCTCCACTTT; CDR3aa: CASSFLDRGDSPLHF
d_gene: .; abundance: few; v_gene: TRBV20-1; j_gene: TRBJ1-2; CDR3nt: TGCAGTGCTAGAGACTCGATGGGGTATGGCTACACCTTC; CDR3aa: CSARDSMGYGYTF
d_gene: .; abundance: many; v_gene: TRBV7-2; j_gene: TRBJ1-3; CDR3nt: TGTGCCAGCAGCTTAGAGGGACCCGAGCTTAGCACCATATATTTT; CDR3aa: CASSLEGPELSTIYF
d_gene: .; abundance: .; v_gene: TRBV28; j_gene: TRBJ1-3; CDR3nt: TGTGCCAGCAGTTCCCCGACAGGCTCTGGAAACACCATATATTTT; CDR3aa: CASSSPTGSGNTIYF
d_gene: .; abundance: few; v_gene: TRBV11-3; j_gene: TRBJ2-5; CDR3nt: TGTGCCAGCAGCCGCGGGGACTCCGCCTTGGGGGAGACCCAGTACTTC; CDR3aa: CASSRGDSALGETQYF
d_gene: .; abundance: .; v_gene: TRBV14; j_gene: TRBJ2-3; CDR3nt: TGTGCCAGCAGCGCTTACGGGGGGCCAGGGACAGATACGCAGTATTTT; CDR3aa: CASSAYGGPGTDTQYF
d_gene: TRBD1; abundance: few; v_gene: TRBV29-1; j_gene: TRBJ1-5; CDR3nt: TGCAGCGTAACCCTAACAAGGGGGACAGGGGGCTTCGATCAGCCCCAGCATTTT; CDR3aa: CSVTLTRGTGGFDQPQHF
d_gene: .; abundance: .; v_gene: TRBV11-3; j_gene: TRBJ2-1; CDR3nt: TGTGCCAGCAGCCTGGGGGGGCGTAACAGTGATGAGCAGTTCTTC; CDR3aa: CASSLGGRNSDEQFF
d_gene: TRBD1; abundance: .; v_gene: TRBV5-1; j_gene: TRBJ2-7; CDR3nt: TGCGCCAGCAGCCTCGCCGGGACAGGGGATAGTGAGCAGTACTTC; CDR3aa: CASSLAGTGDSEQYF
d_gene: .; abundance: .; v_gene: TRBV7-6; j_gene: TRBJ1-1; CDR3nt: TGTGCCAGCAGCTTAGCACCCGTAATGAACACTGAAGCTTTCTTT; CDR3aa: CASSLAPVMNTEAFF
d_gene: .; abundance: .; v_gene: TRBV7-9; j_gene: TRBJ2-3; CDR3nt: TGTGCCAGCAGCCTAAAAGGAGTGTCAGATACGCAGTATTTT; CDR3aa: CASSLKGVSDTQYF
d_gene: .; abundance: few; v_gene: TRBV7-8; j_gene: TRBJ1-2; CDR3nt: TGTGCCAGCAGCTTAGCAGGGTTAGACAGCTACACCTTC; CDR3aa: CASSLAGLDSYTF
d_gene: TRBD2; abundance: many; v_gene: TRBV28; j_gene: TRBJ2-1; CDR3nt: TGTGCCAGCAAGGGCGGGGGGAGCTACAATGAGCAGTTCTTC; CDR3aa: CASKGGGSYNEQFF
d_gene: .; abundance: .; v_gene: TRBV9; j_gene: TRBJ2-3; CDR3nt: TGTGCCAGCAGCAAGGGAGATACGCAGTATTTT; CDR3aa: CASSKGDTQYF
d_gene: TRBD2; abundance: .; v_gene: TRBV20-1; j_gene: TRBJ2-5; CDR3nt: TGCAGTGCAACTCTAGCGGGGGGGCGAGAGACCCAGTACTTC; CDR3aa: CSATLAGGRETQYF
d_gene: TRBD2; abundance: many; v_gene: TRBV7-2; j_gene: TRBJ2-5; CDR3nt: TGTGCCAGCAGCCCGGGGACTAGCGGCCAAGAGACCCAGTACTTC; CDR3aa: CASSPGTSGQETQYF
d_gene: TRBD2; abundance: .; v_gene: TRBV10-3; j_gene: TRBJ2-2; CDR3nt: TGTGCCATCAGGATGACTAGCGGGGTGAACACCGGGGAGCTGTTTTTT; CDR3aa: CAIRMTSGVNTGELFF
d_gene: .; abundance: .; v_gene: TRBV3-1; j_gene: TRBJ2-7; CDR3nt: TGTGCCAGCAGCCAGGATCGGGGCGGCTACGAGCAGTACTTC; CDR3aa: CASSQDRGGYEQYF
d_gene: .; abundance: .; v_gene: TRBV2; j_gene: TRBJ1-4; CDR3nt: TGTGCCAGCAGGCACCGGACAGAGCAGAAGGCTAATGAAAAACTGTTTTTT; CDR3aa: CASRHRTEQKANEKLFF
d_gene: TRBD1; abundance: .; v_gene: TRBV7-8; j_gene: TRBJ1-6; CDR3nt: TGTGCCAGCAGCTTAGCACAGGGGACAAATCCACCCCTCCACTTT; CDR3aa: CASSLAQGTNPPLHF
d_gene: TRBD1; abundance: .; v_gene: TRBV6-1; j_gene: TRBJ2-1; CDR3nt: TGTGCCAGCAGTCAACAGGGGAATGAGCAGTTCTTC; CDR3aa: CASSQQGNEQFF
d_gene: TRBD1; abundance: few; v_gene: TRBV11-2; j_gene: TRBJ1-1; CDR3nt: TGTGCCAGCAGCGCCCGACAGGGAAACACTGAAGCTTTCTTT; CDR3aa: CASSARQGNTEAFF
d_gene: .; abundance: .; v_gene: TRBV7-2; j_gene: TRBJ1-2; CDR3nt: TGTGCCAGCAGCCCCCGGGGGGGGGCCCATGGCTACACCTTC; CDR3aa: CASSPRGGAHGYTF
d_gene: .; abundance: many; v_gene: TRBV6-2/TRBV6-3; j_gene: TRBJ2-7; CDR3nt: TGTGCCAGCAGTTACGAGTGGGACCCCTTGAAGGACGAGCAGTACTTC; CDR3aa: CASSYEWDPLKDEQYF
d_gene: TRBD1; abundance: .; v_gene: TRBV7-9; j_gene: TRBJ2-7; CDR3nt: TGTGCCAGCAGTCCACCCGGGACAGGGAAAGGCGAGCAGTACTTC; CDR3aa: CASSPPGTGKGEQYF
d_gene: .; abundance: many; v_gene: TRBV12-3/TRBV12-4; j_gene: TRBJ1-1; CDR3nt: TGTGCCAGCAGTTTTTCTGACACTGAAGCTTTCTTT; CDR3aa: CASSFSDTEAFF